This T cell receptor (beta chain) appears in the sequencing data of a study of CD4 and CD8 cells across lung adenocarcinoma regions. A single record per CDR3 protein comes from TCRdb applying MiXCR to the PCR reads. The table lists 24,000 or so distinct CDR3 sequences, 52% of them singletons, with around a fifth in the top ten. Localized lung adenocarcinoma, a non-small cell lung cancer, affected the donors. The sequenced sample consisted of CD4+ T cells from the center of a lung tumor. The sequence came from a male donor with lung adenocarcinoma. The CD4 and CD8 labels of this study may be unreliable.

The CDR3 here is CASSQDLSGGSDEQYF. CDR3 nucleotides: TGTGCCAGCAGCCAAGATCTTTCAGGGGGATCAGACGAGCAGTACTTC. The J gene is TRBJ2-5, the V gene TRBV3-1; 7 nucleotides match TRBD1. The J call may be in error: the DNA end matches TRBJ2-7 better. This CDR3 is built from 16 residues. Germline V lookup: CDR1 LGHDT, CDR2 YNNKEL (reference sequence).